These T cell receptor beta chains were read from a single sample in a study of blood T cell repertoires in COVID-19. Profiled with immunoSEQ multiplex PCR; TCRdb holds only in-frame clones, not every one. The sample shows 100,000 to 150,000 clones, approximately 86% of them seen only once. The sequenced sample consisted of peripheral blood. The receptors were gathered from a woman aged 70-85 years with COVID-19, enrolled during active disease. CDR3s include the opening cysteine and the closing phenylalanine or tryptophan. The D gene is left open where the match is weak. Rows may omit the clone size; those that give it use once, few, many or a size class.

size,V,J,D,DNA,CDR3
few,TRBV29-1,TRBJ2-1,.,TGCAGCGTTGTTCCCCCCGTTGAGCAGTTCTTC,CSVVPPVEQFF
.,TRBV6-5,TRBJ1-3,.,TGTGCCAGCAGTAGAGACGGAGGCTCTGGAAACACCATATATTTT,CASSRDGGSGNTIYF
.,TRBV7-2,TRBJ2-2,TRBD1,TGTGCCAGCAGCTTAGCGACAGGGGCCGAGGAGCTGTTTTTT,CASSLATGAEELFF
.,TRBV15,TRBJ1-2,TRBD1,TGTGCCACCAGCAGAGGGGGACAGGGGAGCGGCTACACCTTC,CATSRGGQGSGYTF
.,TRBV28,TRBJ2-1,TRBD1,TGTGCCAGCACTAACCTACAGGGGGGCCCCTACAATGAGCAGTTCTTC,CASTNLQGGPYNEQFF
.,TRBV19,TRBJ1-5,TRBD1,TGTGCCAGTAGCTTGACAGGGGGGGATCAGCCCCAGCATTTT,CASSLTGGDQPQHF
.,TRBV3-1/TRBV3-2,TRBJ2-5,TRBD1,TGTGCCAGCTGCGACAGGGGGCGCGGAGAGACCCAGTACTTC,CASCDRGRGETQYF
.,TRBV5-1,TRBJ2-7,TRBD1,TGCGCCAGCAGCTCACCGACAGGGACCTACGAGCAGTACTTC,CASSSPTGTYEQYF
.,TRBV14,TRBJ2-5,.,TGTGCCAGCAGCCAAGAATCTTCGGACAGCACAATACAAGAGACCCAGTACTTC,CASSQESSDSTIQETQYF
.,TRBV5-4,TRBJ2-1,.,TGTGCCAGCTCGGGGGTAGGGTCCTACAATGAGCAGTTCTTC,CASSGVGSYNEQFF
once,TRBV30,TRBJ1-2,TRBD1,TGTGCCTGGATCAAGGGACAGGGCCCTTTTTATGGCTACACCTTC,CAWIKGQGPFYGYTF
.,TRBV5-4,TRBJ2-7,TRBD1,TGTGCCAGCAGCGTCGGGACAGGGAGTTACGAGCAGTACTTC,CASSVGTGSYEQYF
.,TRBV5-1,TRBJ2-7,TRBD1,TGCGCCAGCAGCTGGGGCCAGGGGGCGCATGAGCAGTACTTC,CASSWGQGAHEQYF
.,TRBV2,TRBJ1-1,.,TGTGCCAAAAAGCCGGGGCCACAGGGCACTGAAGCTTTCTTT,CAKKPGPQGTEAFF
.,TRBV28,TRBJ2-7,.,TGTGCCAGCAGTTACAACACAGGGATCTACTACGAGCAGTACTTC,CASSYNTGIYYEQYF
.,TRBV9,TRBJ2-1,.,TGTGCCAGCAGCGTGGCCTCCAGCTCCTACAATGAGCAGTTCTTC,CASSVASSSYNEQFF
.,TRBV10-3,TRBJ2-7,TRBD2,TGTGCCATTGGAGACTCTAAGCGGGGGGCCCGCAGCGCCTACGAGCAGTACTTC,CAIGDSKRGARSAYEQYF
.,TRBV28,TRBJ2-5,TRBD1,TGTGCCAGCAGTCGGGACAGGGGGCGAGAGACCCAGTACTTC,CASSRDRGRETQYF
.,TRBV7-3,TRBJ1-6,.,TGTGCCAGCAGCTTAACTGGGCAGGGTCATTCACCCCTCCACTTT,CASSLTGQGHSPLHF
once,TRBV7-3,TRBJ2-7,TRBD2,TGTGCCAGCAGCCCGGGACTAGCGGGGGTATTGTACTTC,CASSPGLAGVLYF
.,TRBV7-7,TRBJ2-2,.,TGTGCCAGCAGCGACTCGCGGGCCGGGGAGCTGTTTTTT,CASSDSRAGELFF
.,TRBV5-1,TRBJ2-2,.,TGCGCCAGCAGCTTATTCGGGTTGCGGGGCACCGGGGAGCTGTTTTTT,CASSLFGLRGTGELFF
once,TRBV18,TRBJ1-6,.,TGTGCCAGCTCACAGGGGAACGATTATAATTCACCCCTCCACTTT,CASSQGNDYNSPLHF
once,TRBV2,TRBJ1-2,TRBD1,TGTGCCAGCAGTGTGAGTCAGGGGGCCGGCTATGGCTACACCTTC,CASSVSQGAGYGYTF
.,TRBV21-1,TRBJ1-1,.,TGTGCCAGCACCCAACCCGGTGAAGCTTTCTTT,CASTQPGEAFF
.,TRBV13,TRBJ1-3,TRBD1,TGTGCCAGCAGCCGAGGGGGACAGGGTGGAAACACCATATATTTT,CASSRGGQGGNTIYF
.,TRBV24-1,TRBJ2-1,TRBD1,TGTGCCACCAGTGACACGGCAGGGGGATCCTACAATGAGCAGTTCTTC,CATSDTAGGSYNEQFF
.,TRBV5-5,TRBJ1-1,TRBD1,TGTGCCAGCAGCCCACAGGGGATCGTGAACACTGAAGCTTTCTTT,CASSPQGIVNTEAFF
.,TRBV2,TRBJ2-7,.,TGTGCCAGCCGCAAGAGTAACGAGCAGTACTTC,CASRKSNEQYF
.,TRBV28,TRBJ2-5,.,TGTGCCAGCAGCTCGGTTTTTCTCAGGCTAAAAGAGACCCAGTACTTC,CASSSVFLRLKETQYF
once,TRBV5-1,TRBJ1-4,.,TGCGCCAGCAGCTTGGGCGGGGGGGGAAATGAAAAACTGTTTTTT,CASSLGGGGNEKLFF